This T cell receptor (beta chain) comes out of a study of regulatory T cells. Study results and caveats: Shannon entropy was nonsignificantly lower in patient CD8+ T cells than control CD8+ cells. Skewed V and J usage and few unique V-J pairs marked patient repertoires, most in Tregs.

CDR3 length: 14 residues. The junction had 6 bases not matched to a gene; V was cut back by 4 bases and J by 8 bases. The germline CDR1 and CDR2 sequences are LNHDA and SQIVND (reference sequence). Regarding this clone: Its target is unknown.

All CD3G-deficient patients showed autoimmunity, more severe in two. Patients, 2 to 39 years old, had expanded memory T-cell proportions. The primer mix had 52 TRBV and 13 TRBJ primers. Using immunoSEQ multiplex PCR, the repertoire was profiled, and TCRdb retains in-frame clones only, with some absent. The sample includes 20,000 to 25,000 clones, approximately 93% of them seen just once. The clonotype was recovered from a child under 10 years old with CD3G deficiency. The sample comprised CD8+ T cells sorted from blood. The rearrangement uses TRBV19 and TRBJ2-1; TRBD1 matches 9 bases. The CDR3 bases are TGTGCCAGTAGTAAAGGGACAGGGATCCATGAGCAGTTCTTC. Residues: CASSKGTGIHEQFF.